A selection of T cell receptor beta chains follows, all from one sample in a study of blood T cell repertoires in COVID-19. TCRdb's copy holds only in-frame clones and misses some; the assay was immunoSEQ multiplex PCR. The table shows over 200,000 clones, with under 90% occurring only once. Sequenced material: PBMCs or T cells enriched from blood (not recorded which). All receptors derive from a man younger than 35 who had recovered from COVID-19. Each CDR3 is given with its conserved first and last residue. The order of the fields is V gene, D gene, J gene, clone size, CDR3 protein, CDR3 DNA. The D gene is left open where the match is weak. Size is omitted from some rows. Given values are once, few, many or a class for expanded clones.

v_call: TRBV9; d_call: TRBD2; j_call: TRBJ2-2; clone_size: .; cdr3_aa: CASSGGGWELFF; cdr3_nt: TGTGCCAGCAGTGGCGGGGGTTGGGAGCTGTTTTTT
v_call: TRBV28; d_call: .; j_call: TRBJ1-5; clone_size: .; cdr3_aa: CASSFIRGSNQPQHF; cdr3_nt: TGTGCCAGCAGTTTTATCAGGGGTAGCAATCAGCCCCAGCATTTT
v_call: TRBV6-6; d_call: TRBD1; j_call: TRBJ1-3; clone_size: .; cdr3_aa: CASSNRGRSGNTIYF; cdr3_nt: TGTGCCAGCAGCAACAGGGGCCGCTCTGGAAACACCATATATTTT
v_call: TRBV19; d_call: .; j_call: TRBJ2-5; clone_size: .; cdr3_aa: CASSIQDRETQYF; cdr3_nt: TGTGCCAGTAGTATCCAGGACAGAGAGACCCAGTACTTC
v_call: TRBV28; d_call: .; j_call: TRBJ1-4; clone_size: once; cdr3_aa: CASANANERLFF; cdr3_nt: TGTGCGAGTGCGAATGCTAATGAAAGACTGTTTTTT
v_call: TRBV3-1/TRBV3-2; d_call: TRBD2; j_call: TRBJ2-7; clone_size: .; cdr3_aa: CASSQVAGYEQYF; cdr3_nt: TGTGCCAGCAGCCAAGTAGCGGGCTACGAGCAGTACTTC
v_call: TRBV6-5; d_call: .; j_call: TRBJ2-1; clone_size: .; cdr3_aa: CASSYMRATSGNEQFF; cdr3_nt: TGTGCCAGCAGTTACATGAGGGCCACGTCCGGCAATGAGCAGTTCTTC
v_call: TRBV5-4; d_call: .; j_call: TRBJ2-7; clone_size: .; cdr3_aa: CASSLRIGGSYEQYF; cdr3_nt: TGTGCCAGCAGCTTGAGAATAGGAGGCTCCTACGAGCAGTACTTC
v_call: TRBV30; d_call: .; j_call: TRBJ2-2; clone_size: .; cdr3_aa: CAWKELNTGELFF; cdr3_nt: TGTGCCTGGAAAGAACTGAACACCGGGGAGCTGTTTTTT
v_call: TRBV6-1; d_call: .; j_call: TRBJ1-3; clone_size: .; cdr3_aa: CASSEERGPWAGNTIYF; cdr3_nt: TGTGCCAGCAGTGAAGAGAGAGGGCCTTGGGCTGGAAACACCATATATTTT
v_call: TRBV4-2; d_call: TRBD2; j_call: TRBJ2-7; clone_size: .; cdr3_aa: CASSQDEGGPGEQYF; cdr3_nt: TGTGCCAGCAGCCAAGACGAGGGAGGGCCTGGCGAGCAGTACTTC
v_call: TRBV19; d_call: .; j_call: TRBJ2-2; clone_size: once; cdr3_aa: CASSTLGQHTGELFF; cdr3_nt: TGTGCCAGTAGTACCCTAGGACAGCACACCGGGGAGCTGTTTTTT
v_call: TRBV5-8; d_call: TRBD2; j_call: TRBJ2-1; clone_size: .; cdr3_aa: CASSLAATSGGYNEQFF; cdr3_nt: TGTGCCAGCAGCTTGGCTGCGACTAGCGGGGGATACAATGAGCAGTTCTTC
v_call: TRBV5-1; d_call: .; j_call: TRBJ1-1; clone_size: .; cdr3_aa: CASSFRHTLGNTEAFF; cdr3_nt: TGCGCCAGCAGCTTTAGACACACCCTCGGGAACACTGAAGCTTTCTTT
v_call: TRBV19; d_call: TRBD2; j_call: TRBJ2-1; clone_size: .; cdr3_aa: CASSIWAGGTYNEQFF; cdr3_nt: TGTGCCAGTAGTATATGGGCGGGGGGAACCTACAATGAGCAGTTCTTC
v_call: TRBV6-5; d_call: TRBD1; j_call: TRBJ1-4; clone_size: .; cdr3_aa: CASNRDRAEKLFF; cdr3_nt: TGTGCCAGCAATCGAGACAGGGCTGAAAAACTGTTTTTT
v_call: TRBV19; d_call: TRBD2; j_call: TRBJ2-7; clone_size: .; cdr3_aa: CASSIYLAGGNYEQYF; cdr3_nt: TGTGCCAGTAGTATCTATCTAGCCGGGGGGAACTACGAGCAGTACTTC
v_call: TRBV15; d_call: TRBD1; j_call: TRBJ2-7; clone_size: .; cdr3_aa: CATRDRGSYEQYF; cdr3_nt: TGTGCCACCAGGGACAGGGGCTCCTACGAGCAGTACTTC
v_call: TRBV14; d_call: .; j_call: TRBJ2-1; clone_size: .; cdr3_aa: CASSQDFSTVTHEQFF; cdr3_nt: TGTGCCAGCAGCCAAGATTTCTCGACAGTAACTCATGAGCAGTTCTTC
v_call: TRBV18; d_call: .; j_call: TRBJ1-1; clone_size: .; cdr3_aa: CASSPIDRPSRTEAFF; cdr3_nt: TGTGCCAGCTCACCGATTGACAGGCCTTCCCGGACTGAAGCTTTCTTT
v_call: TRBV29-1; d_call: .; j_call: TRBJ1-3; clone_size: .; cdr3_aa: CSVESVGNTIYF; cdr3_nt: TGCAGCGTTGAGTCGGTAGGAAACACCATATATTTT
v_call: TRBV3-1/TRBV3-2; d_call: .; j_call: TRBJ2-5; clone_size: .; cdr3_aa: CASSQVAQGTQYF; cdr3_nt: TGTGCCAGCAGCCAAGTTGCTCAGGGGACCCAGTACTTC
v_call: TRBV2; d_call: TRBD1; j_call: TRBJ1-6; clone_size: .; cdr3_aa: CASSVLGQGPSSPLHF; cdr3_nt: TGTGCCAGCAGTGTGTTAGGACAGGGTCCCTCCTCACCCCTCCACTTT
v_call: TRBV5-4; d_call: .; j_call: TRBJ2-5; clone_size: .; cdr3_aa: CASSPKTGFQETQYF; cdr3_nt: TGTGCCAGCAGCCCGAAAACTGGTTTCCAAGAGACCCAGTACTTC
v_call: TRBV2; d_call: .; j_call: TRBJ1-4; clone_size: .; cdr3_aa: CASLGDGTNEKLFF; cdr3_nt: TGTGCCAGCCTAGGAGATGGGACTAATGAAAAACTGTTTTTT
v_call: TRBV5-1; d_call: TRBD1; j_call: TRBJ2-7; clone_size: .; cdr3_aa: CASSKGQGRVRRTYEQYF; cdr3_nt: TGCGCCAGCAGCAAGGGACAGGGTCGCGTCCGGCGGACCTACGAGCAGTACTTC
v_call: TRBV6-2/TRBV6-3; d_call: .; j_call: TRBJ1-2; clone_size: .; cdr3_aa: CASSQNLGDLRIPTSGDYGYTF; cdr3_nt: TGTGCCAGCAGCCAGAACCTGGGGGACCTCCGTATTCCAACATCAGGGGACTATGGCTACACCTTC
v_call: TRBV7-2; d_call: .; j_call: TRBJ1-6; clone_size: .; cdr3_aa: CASRQSSSGLGGSPLHF; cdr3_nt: TGTGCCAGCAGGCAGAGTTCGAGTGGGTTGGGAGGGTCACCCCTCCACTTT
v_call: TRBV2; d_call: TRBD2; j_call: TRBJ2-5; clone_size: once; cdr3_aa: CASRGLAVQETQYF; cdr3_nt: TGTGCCAGCAGAGGACTAGCGGTACAAGAGACCCAGTACTTC
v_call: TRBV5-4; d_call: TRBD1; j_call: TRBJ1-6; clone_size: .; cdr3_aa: CASSRDSTNSPLHF; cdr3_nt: TGTGCCAGCAGCCGGGACAGCACAAATTCACCCCTCCACTTT
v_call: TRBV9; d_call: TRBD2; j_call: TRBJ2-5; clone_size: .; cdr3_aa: CASSPASGGEETQYF; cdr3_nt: TGTGCCAGCAGCCCGGCTAGCGGGGGTGAGGAGACCCAGTACTTC
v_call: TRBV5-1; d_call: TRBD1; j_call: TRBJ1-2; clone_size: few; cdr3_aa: CASSLAGQNYGYTF; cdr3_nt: TGCGCCAGCAGCTTGGCGGGACAGAACTATGGCTACACCTTC
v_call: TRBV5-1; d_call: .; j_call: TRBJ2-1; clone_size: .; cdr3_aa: CASSPNLATSSYNEQFF; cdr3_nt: TGCGCCAGCAGCCCCAACCTAGCGACTAGCTCCTACAATGAGCAGTTCTTC
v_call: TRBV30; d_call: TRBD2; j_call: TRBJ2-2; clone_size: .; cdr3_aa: CAWSVRAGTSGSVGELFF; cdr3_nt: TGTGCCTGGAGTGTAAGGGCCGGGACTAGCGGATCCGTGGGGGAGCTGTTTTTT
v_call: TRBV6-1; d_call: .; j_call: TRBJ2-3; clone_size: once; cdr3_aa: CASSAQGRQGTDTQYF; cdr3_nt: TGTGCCAGCAGTGCCCAGGGTCGACAGGGCACAGATACGCAGTATTTT
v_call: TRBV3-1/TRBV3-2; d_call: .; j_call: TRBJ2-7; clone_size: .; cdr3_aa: CASSHGTGKNEQYF; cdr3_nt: TGTGCCAGCAGCCATGGAACGGGGAAAAACGAGCAGTACTTC
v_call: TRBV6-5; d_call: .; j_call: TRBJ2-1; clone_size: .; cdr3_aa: CASTTGVNEQFF; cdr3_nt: TGTGCCAGCACTACAGGAGTTAATGAGCAGTTCTTC
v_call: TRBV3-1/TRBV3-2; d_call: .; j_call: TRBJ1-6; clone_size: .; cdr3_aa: CASSPAGGNSPLHF; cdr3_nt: TGTGCCAGCAGCCCGGCCGGCGGTAATTCACCCCTCCACTTT
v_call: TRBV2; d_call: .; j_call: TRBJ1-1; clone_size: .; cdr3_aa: CASSEGRGGTEAFF; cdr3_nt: TGTGCCAGCAGTGAAGGTAGGGGGGGCACTGAAGCTTTCTTT
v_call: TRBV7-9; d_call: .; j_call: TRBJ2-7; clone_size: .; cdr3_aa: CASSSTGYEQYF; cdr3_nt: TGTGCCAGCAGCTCAACAGGGTACGAGCAGTACTTC
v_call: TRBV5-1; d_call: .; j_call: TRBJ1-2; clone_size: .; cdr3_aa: CASSLAPTGRDYGYTF; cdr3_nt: TGCGCCAGCAGCTTGGCCCCTACAGGGCGCGACTATGGCTACACCTTC
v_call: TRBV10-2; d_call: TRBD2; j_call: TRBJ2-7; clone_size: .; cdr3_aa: CASSLTSGGNLVAYEQYF; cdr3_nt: TGCGCCAGCAGCCTAACTAGCGGGGGGAATCTGGTGGCCTACGAGCAGTACTTC
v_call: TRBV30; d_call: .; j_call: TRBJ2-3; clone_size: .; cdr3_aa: CAWGRPGAEFADTQYF; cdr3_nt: TGTGCCTGGGGAAGGCCCGGAGCGGAGTTCGCAGATACGCAGTATTTT
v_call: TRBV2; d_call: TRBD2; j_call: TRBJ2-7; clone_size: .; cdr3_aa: CASSPYPSGRASYEQYF; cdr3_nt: TGTGCCAGCAGTCCGTATCCTAGCGGGAGGGCCTCGTACGAGCAGTACTTC
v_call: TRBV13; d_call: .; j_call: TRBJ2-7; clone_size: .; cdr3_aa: CASSFRLSSYEQYF; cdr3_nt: TGTGCCAGCAGCTTCAGACTATCTTCCTACGAGCAGTACTTC
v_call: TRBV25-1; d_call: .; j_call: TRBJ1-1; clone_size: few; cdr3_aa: CASSGDTGPTEAFF; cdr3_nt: TGTGCCAGCAGTGGGGACACAGGCCCCACTGAAGCTTTCTTT
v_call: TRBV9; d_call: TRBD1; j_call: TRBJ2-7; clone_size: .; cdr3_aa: CASSPEPQGSYEQYF; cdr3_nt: TGTGCCAGCAGCCCCGAGCCACAGGGGTCCTACGAGCAGTACTTC
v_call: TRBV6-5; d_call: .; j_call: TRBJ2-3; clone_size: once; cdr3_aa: CASISLREGTDTQYF; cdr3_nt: TGTGCCAGCATTTCGTTGCGGGAAGGTACAGATACGCAGTATTTT
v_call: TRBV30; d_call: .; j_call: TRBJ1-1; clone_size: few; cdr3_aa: CAWSRDMNTEAFF; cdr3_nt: TGTGCCTGGAGTAGAGACATGAACACTGAAGCTTTCTTT
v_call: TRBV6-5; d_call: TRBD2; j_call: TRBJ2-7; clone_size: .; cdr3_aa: CASTGTSFRYEQYF; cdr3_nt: TGTGCCAGCACCGGGACTAGCTTTCGCTACGAGCAGTACTTC
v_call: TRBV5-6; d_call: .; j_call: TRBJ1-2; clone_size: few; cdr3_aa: CASSLGGLDGYTF; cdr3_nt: TGTGCCAGCAGCTTGGGGGGGCTAGATGGCTACACCTTC